This T cell receptor beta chain was documented in a study of blood T cell repertoires in COVID-19 (dated by TCRdb to the early 2020s). Looking at the study overall: Collaborator samples came from the United States, Italy and Spain and covered acute and convalescent phases of COVID-19. The prospective study material was composed of cDNA or gDNA derived from T cells, B-cell-depleted T cells, or PBMCs. The dataset comprised deeply sampled blood TCRbeta repertoires from subjects exposed to, actively infected with, or recovered from COVID-19. The repertoires were released in a freely available public database intended as a resource for research on the immune response to SARS-CoV-2. The samples were drawn from the first 160 participants of the ongoing ImmuneRACE study and from more than 1,000 subjects provided by 6 global collaborators. The sample metadata nearly always contained a de-identified subject ID, COVID-19 status, age in years and sex. Where HLA class I and class II types were available, the types were taken from metadata supplied by the sample provider, not from assay-based typing. General conclusions and limits of the study: The quantity of clinical and demographic metadata differed by source and by participant and was supplied without curation.

One collaborating source in Seattle enrolled patients during active infection and followed them longitudinally through the course of disease. Each collaborating institution followed its own protocols to collect whole blood in K2EDTA tubes. For TCRbeta analysis, collaborators shipped samples as frozen whole blood, isolated PBMCs, or DNA extracted from either of those sample types. Notes on this clone: Its antigen is currently not known. No quality values exist for individual bases; no much larger clone is one base distant.

From a lookup of the germline V gene, CDR1 and CDR2 are SGHTA and FQGTGA. Counted from cysteine to phenylalanine, this CDR3 has 15 amino acids. The sequence is cut down to CDR3 DNA, 45 bases in frame from base 1. From V the trimming removes 1 base and from J it removes 8 bases, while the gene matches leave 3 bases of the junction unaccounted for. TCRbeta CDR3 regions were amplified from genomic DNA using the immunoSEQ Assay, a bias-controlled multiplex PCR. Regarding the original processing steps: Nucleated cell counts per sample were estimated from amplification of reference gene primers within the assay. To quantify the absolute abundance of each unique TCRbeta CDR3 rearrangement, sequence reads were collapsed and filtered. For each sample, productive Simpson clonality was calculated by taking the square root of Simpson's diversity index across productive rearrangements. TCRdb obtained this table from immuneACCESS and retained in-frame rearrangements with V and J assigned. These tables miss some clones; where compared with another copy, unresolved V genes account for less than half of the shortfall, and the remainder is unexplained. V, J and clone size reflect that table, while D and trimming were determined from the DNA. The sample table shows about 230,000 clones, and 86% are seen once. Roughly 10% of the sample comes from the top ten.

The rearrangement combines TRBV7-3 with TRBJ1-6; 9 central bases correspond to TRBD1. Sequenced: peripheral blood. This TCR derives from a man over 45 with COVID-19, enrolled during active disease. The DNA sequence reads TGTGCCAGCAGCTTAAGGGGACAGGGAGATTCACCCCTCCACTTT. This sequence encodes CASSLRGQGDSPLHF.